This T cell receptor beta chain was identified in a study of OX40 agonist ivuxolimab in advanced cancers. Study in general: Patients receiving dose escalation had hepatocellular carcinoma, melanoma, renal cell or head and neck cancer. Earlier treatment with anti-PD-1, anti-PD-L1 or anti-CTLA-4 was permitted, and under 50% had received some. Whole-study results and caveats: Doses of 0.1 to 3.0 mg/kg were accompanied by clonal expansion of CD4+ and CD8+ blood T cells by week 6. Near-lowest levels of clonal expansion characterized partial responders at 0.1-3.0 mg/kg.

Clones were sequenced by immunoSEQ multiplex PCR, and TCRdb holds only the in-frame ones, with some missing. The sample has 65,000 or so clones; more than 85% are singletons. On this clone: Its matching antigen is unknown.

This sequence was found in an adult with an advanced solid tumor such as melanoma, head and neck, liver or kidney cancer. The starting material was CD4+ or CD8+ T cells sorted from blood, obtained in a trial of the OX40 agonist ivuxolimab.

As DNA, the CDR3 is TGTGCTAGTGGTTTGCCCTGGGAACCCCAGGAGACCCAGTACTTC. The encoded protein is CASGLPWEPQETQYF. V and J are TRBV12-5 and TRBJ2-5, with D hard to call. The CDR3 is 15 amino acids. V gave up 2 bases and J gave up 5 bases, with 15 bases separating them. CDR1 LGHNT and CDR2 FRNRAP come from the germline V gene.